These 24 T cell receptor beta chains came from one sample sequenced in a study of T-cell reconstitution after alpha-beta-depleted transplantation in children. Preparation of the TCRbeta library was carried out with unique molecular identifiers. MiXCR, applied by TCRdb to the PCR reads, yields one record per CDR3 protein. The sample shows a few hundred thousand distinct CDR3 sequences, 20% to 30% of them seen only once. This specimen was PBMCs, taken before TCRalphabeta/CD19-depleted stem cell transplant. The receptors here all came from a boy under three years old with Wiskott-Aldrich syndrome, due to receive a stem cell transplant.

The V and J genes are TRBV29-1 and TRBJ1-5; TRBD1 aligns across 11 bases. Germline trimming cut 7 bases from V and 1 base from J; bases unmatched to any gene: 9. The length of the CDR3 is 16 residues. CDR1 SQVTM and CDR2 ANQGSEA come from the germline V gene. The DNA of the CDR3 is TGCAGCGCTATAACTGGGACAGGGGGGAGCAATCAGCCCCAGCATTTT. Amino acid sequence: CSAITGTGGSNQPQHF.

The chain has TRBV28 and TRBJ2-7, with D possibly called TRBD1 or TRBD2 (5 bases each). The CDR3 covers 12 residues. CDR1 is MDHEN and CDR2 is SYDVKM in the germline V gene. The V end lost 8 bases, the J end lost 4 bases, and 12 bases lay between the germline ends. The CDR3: CASRQGPYEQYF. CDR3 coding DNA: TGTGCCAGCCGCCAGGGACCATACGAGCAGTACTTC.

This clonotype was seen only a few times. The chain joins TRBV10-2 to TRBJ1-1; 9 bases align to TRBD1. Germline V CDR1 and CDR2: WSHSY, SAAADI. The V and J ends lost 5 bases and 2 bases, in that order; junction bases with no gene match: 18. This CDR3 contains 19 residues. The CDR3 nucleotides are TGCGCCAGCAGTTCGAACTCGGGACAGGGCTTTTTATTTAACACTGAAGCTTTCTTT. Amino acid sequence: CASSSNSGQGFLFNTEAFF.

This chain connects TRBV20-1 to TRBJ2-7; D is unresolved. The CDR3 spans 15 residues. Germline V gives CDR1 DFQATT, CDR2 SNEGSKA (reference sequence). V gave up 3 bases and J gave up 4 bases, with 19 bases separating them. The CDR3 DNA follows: TGCAGTGCTAGGGGCGGCCACGAGAGTGTTTACGAGCAGTACTTC. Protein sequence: CSARGGHESVYEQYF.

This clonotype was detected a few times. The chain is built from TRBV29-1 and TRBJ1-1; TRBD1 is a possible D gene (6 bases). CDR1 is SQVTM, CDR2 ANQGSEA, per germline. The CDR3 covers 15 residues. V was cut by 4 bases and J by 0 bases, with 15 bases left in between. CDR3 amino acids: CSVAYGQFMNTEAFF. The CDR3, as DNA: TGCAGCGTTGCCTATGGACAGTTCATGAACACTGAAGCTTTCTTT.

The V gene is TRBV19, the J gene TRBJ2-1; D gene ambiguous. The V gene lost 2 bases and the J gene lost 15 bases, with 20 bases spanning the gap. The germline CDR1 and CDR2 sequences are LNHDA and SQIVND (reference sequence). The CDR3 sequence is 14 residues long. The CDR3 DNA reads TGTGCCAGTAGTATACCCGACCTCGCGGCTCCTAGGTTCTTC. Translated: CASSIPDLAAPRFF. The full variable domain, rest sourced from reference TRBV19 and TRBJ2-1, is DGGITQSPKYLFRKEGQNVTLSCEQNLNHDAMYWYRQDPGQGLRLIYYSQIVNDFQKGDIAEGYSVSREKKESFPLTVTSAQKNPTAFYLCASSIPDLAAPRFFGPGTRLTVL.

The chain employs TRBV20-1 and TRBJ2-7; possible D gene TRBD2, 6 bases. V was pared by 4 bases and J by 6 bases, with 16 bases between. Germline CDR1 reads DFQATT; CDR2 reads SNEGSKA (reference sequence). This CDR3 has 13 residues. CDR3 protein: CSANGRLGVEQYF. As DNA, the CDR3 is TGCAGTGCTAACGGGAGACTCGGGGTCGAGCAGTACTTC.

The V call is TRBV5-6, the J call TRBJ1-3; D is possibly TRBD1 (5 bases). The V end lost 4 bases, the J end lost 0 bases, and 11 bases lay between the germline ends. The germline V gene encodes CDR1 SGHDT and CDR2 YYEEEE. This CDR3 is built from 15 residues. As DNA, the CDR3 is TGTGCCAGCAGCCTCCGGGGGGGCTCTGGAAACACCATATATTTT. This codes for CASSLRGGSGNTIYF.

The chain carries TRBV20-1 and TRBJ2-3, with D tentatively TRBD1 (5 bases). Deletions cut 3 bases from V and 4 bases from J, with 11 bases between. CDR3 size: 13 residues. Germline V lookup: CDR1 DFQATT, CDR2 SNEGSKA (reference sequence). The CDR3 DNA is TGCAGTGCTAGTGGTGGGGCCCCAGATACGCAGTATTTT. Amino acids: CSASGGAPDTQYF.

This CDR3 is CSARVRTSGSYNEQFF. The CDR3 bases are TGCAGTGCTAGAGTTCGGACTAGCGGGAGCTACAATGAGCAGTTCTTC. V gene TRBV20-1 combines with J gene TRBJ2-1; TRBD2 matches 13 bases. The CDR3 is made up of 16 amino acids. The V segment lost 1 base and the J segment 3 bases; nucleotides outside the gene matches: 3. Per the germline V gene, CDR1 is DFQATT and CDR2 is SNEGSKA (reference sequence).

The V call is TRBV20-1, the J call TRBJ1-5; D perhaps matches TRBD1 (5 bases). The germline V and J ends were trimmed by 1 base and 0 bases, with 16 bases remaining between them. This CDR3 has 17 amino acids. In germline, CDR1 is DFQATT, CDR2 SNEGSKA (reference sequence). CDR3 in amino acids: CSARARTDKYSNQPQHF. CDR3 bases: TGCAGTGCTAGAGCCCGGACGGACAAGTATAGCAATCAGCCCCAGCATTTT.

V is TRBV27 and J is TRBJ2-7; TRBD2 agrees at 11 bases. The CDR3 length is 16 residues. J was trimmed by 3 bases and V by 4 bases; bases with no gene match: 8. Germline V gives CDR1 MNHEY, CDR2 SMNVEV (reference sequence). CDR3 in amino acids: CASSSKLAGALYEQYF. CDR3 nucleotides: TGTGCCAGCAGTTCTAAACTAGCGGGAGCTCTCTACGAGCAGTACTTC.

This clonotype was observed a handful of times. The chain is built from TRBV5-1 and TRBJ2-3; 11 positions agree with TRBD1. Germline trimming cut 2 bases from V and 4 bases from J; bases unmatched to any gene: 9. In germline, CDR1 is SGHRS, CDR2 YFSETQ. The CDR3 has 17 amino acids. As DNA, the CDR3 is TGCGCCAGCAGCTTAGGGACAGGGGGTTCGGGAGCAGATACGCAGTATTTT. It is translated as CASSLGTGGSGADTQYF.

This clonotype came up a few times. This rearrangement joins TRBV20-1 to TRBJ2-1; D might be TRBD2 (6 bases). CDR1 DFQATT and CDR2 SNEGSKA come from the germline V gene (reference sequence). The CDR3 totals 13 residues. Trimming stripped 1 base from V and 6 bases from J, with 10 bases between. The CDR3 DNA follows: TGCAGTGCTAGAGTGCAGGGAGGCAATGAGCAGTTCTTC. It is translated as CSARVQGGNEQFF.

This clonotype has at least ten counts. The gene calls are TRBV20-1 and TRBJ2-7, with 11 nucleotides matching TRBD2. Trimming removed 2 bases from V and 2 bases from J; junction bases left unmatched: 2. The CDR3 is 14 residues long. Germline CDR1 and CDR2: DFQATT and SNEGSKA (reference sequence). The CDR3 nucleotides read TGCAGTGCTAGACTAGCGGGAGGAACCTACGAGCAGTACTTC. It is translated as CSARLAGGTYEQYF.

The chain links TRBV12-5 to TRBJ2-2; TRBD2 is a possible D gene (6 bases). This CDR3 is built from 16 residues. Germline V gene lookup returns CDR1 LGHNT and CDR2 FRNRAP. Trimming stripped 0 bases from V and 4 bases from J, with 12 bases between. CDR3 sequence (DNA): TGTGCTAGTGGTTTGGTTAGCGGCAAAACCACCGGGGAGCTGTTTTTT. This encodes CASGLVSGKTTGELFF.

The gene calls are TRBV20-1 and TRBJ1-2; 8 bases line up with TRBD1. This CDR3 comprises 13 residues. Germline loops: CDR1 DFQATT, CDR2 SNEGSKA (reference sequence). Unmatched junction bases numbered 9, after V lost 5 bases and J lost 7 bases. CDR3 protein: CSAPGGGGGGYTF. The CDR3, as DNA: TGCAGTGCTCCAGGGGGCGGAGGTGGTGGCTACACCTTC.

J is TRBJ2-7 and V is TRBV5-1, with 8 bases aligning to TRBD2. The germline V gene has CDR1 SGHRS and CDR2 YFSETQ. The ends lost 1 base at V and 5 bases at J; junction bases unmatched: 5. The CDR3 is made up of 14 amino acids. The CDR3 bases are TGCGCCAGCAGCTTGTTGTACGGGGGGGACGAGCAGTACTTC. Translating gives CASSLLYGGDEQYF.

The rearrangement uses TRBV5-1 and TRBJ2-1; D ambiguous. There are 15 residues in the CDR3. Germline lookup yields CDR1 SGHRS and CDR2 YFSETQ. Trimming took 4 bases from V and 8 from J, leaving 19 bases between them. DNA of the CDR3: TGCGCCAGCAGCCGTTCCGGGCCCTCAGCACATGAGCAGTTCTTC. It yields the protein CASSRSGPSAHEQFF.

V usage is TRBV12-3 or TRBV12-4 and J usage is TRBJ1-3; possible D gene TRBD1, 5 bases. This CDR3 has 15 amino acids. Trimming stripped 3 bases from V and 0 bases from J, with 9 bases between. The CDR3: CASSFDRLSGNTIYF. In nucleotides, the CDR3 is TGTGCCAGCAGTTTTGACAGACTCTCTGGAAACACCATATATTTT.

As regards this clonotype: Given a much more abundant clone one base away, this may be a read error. DNA of the CDR3: TGTGCCAGCAGTTTATACAAGAACACTGAAGCTTTCTTT. This translates into CASSLYKNTEAFF. The chain employs TRBV12-3 or TRBV12-4 and TRBJ1-1, with no clear D. V was pared by 2 bases and J by 1 base, with 5 bases between. CDR3 length equals 13 residues.

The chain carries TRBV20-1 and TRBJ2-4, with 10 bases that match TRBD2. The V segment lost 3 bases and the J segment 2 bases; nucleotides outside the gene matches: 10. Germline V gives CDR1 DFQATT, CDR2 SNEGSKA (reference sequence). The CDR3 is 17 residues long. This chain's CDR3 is CSARSYLAGVTKNIQYF. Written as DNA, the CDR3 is TGCAGTGCTAGGTCCTATCTAGCGGGAGTCACCAAAAACATTCAGTACTTC.

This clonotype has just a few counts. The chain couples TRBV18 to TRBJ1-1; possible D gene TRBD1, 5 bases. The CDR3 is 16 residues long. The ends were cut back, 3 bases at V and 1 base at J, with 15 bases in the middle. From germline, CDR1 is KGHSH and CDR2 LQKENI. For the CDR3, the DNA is TGTGCCAGCTCACCTATCCCGGGACGGGGGAACACTGAAGCTTTCTTT. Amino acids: CASSPIPGRGNTEAFF.

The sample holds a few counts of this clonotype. The CDR3 loop reads CASSLALRDEQYF. In nucleotides, the CDR3 is TGCGCCAGCAGCTTGGCCTTAAGGGACGAGCAGTACTTC. The chain couples TRBV5-1 to TRBJ2-7; D not resolved. Germline CDR1 is SGHRS and CDR2 is YFSETQ. V gave up 0 bases and J gave up 5 bases, with 9 bases separating them. The CDR3 length is 13 residues.